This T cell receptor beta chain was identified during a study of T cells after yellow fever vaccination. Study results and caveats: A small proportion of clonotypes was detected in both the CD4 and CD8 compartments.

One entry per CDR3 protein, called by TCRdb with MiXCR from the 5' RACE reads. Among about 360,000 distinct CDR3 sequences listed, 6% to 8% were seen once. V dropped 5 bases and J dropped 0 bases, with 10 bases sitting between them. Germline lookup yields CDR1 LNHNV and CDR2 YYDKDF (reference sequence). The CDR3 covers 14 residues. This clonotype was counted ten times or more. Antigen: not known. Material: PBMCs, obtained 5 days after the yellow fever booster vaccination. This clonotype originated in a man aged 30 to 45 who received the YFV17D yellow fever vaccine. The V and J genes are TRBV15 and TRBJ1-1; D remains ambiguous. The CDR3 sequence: CATSALRMNTEAFF. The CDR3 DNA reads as TGTGCCACCAGCGCCCTCCGAATGAACACTGAAGCTTTCTTT.